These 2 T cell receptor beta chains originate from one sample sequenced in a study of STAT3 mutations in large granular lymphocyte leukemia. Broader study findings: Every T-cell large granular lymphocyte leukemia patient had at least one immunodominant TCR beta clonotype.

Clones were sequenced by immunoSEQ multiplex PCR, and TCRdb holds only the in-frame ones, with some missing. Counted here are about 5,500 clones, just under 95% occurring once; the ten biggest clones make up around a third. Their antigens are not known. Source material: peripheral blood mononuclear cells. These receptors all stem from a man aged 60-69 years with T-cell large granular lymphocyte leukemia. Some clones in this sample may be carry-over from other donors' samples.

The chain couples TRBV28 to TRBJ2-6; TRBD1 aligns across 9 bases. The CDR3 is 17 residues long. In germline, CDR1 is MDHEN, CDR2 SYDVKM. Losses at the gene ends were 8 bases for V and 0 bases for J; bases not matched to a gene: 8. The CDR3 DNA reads TGTGCCAGCGGGCCGGGACAGGGAACCTCTGGGGCCAACGTCCTGACTTTC. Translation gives CASGPGQGTSGANVLTF.

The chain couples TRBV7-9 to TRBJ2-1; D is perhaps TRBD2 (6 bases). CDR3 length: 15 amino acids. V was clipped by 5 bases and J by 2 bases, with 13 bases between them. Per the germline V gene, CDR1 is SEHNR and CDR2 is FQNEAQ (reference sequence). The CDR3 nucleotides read TGTGCCAGCAGCCAACGACTAGTTGCCTACAATGAGCAGTTCTTC. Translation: CASSQRLVAYNEQFF.